The entry below describes one TCR beta chain. The antigen it recognizes is unknown. No much larger clone is present one base from it, and per-base qualities are unavailable. The sample originates from a study of identical twins (dated by TCRdb to the mid-2010s). In terms of the full investigation: To test whether fetal clonotypes persist, the study used deep sequencing on TCR alpha and beta repertoires from monozygotic twins, unrelated adults of various ages, and cord blood. To rule out contamination, replicate twin experiments were performed at different times with different library preparation protocols.

Study-wide findings and limitations: Zero-insertion analyses could be partly confounded by invariant T cells such as MAIT and iNKT, though diverse VJ usage argued against such confounding for most clonotypes. Compared with coincidental sharing between unrelated individuals, out-of-frame TCR alpha sequences shared between twins had an excess of sequences with low generation probability. Because the same donors could not be followed over many years, the conclusions relied on cross-sectional statistical analysis. Recombination models systematically underestimated out-of-frame TCR alpha sharing in monozygotic twins but agreed with sharing between unrelated individuals. Abundant cord blood beta clonotypes had fewer insertions, young adult naive repertoires showed a similar but weaker trend, and memory repertoires showed no such trend. Excess twin sharing in beta out-of-frame sequences was weaker because fewer shared sequences lowered the signal-to-noise ratio.

The junction shows trimming of 4 bases on V and 3 bases on J, plus 14 bases between the germline ends. The germline V gene (reference sequence) supplies CDR1 LGHDT and CDR2 YNNKEL. There are 15 amino acids in the CDR3, from cysteine to phenylalanine inclusive. The CDR3 DNA has 45 bases and is translated from base 1. The library came from 5' RACE. Sequenced using an Illumina HiSeq 2000. A universal primer binding site was added through template switching, and the final cDNA carried a unique molecular identifier so that TCR cDNA molecules could be counted accurately. Specific primers in the conserved constant-segment region were used to synthesize first-strand cDNA for the TCR alpha and beta chains. Each cDNA library was double barcoded, with a SMART-Mk sample barcode plus Illumina barcodes, to control for contamination. TruSeq adapter sequences and Illumina sample barcodes were added in two successive PCR steps. TCR alpha and beta cDNA libraries were sequenced on the Illumina HiSeq platform with custom primers. Concerning the study's data processing: MiGEC processed the raw reads to extract unique molecular identifiers, while MiXCR was used to determine the CDR3 positions. For each individual, recombination models were inferred using an EM algorithm with the repgenHMM and IGoR tools. The analysis of shared clonotypes was done with the tcR package in R, with sharing normalized by the product of cloneset sizes. To study raw recombination without the effects of thymic and clonal selection, out-of-frame nonproductive sequences were analyzed. The public reads were reprocessed in TCRdb via fastp at Q25 and MiXCR, keeping in-frame beta chains. Identical CDR3 proteins give one entry, which carries the most common genes and DNA. TCRdb's processing, not the authors', yielded these V and J calls. The sample table shows 690,000 or so distinct CDR3 sequences, and 8.5% to 9.5% are seen once. 0.75% to 1% of the sample lies in the top ten.

Every donor was a healthy Caucasian. Three pairs of female monozygotic twins, all aged roughly 18 to 29 years, made up the twin cohort. Peripheral blood mononuclear cells were used as the source from which RNA for TCR libraries was isolated. This same sample was also part of a study on yellow fever vaccine responses in identical twins. As the second study states: According to the authors, in identical twins the way T cells responded to vaccination appeared partly convergent and partly personalized. In the study, vaccine-responding T cell clones were precisely tracked in identical twins.

Sequenced input: PBMCs. This receptor was obtained from a woman between 18 and 29 years old in good health. The sequence links TRBV3-1 to TRBJ2-3, and TRBD1 may be the D gene, going by 5 matching bases. For the CDR3, the sequence is CASSPTVRVTDTQYF. The nucleotides are TGTGCCAGCAGCCCGACAGTAAGAGTGACAGATACGCAGTATTTT.